This TCR beta chain was observed in a study of radiotherapy plus CTLA-4 blockade in lung cancer. General study results and limits: Blood-borne expansion of tumor-derived TCR clones followed radiotherapy plus ipilimumab.

TCRdb keeps only in-frame clones here, not all; method: immunoSEQ multiplex PCR. Altogether some 110,000 clones are present, roughly 84% being singletons, with the ten largest covering roughly 2.3%. This CDR3 comprises 13 residues. V was clipped by 8 bases and J by 2 bases, with 9 bases between them. Germline values: CDR1 MDHEN, CDR2 SYDVKM. In regard to this clone: The antigen is undetermined.

This rearrangement joins TRBV28 to TRBJ1-4, with D unclear. The material was peripheral blood, obtained from a patient treated with radiotherapy plus ipilimumab. This sequence originates from a human donor with non-small cell lung cancer that progressed on radiotherapy plus ipilimumab. Some clones in this sample may be carry-over from other donors' samples. In nucleotides, the CDR3 is TGTGCCAGCCGATGGGCGACTAATGAAAAACTGTTTTTT. Translating gives CASRWATNEKLFF.